The 12 T cell receptor beta chains below all came from one sample that was sequenced in a study of shared clonotypes between healthy human individuals. The data were produced by immunoSEQ multiplex PCR, yet TCRdb's version contains in-frame clones alone and is incomplete. This table holds 2 million to 2.5 million clones, approximately 96% found once. The material sequenced was naive CD4+ T cells sorted from blood. Stated subset: CD45RA+ positively selected. These receptors all come from a man aged 18 to 29 in good health.

The chain couples TRBV19 to TRBJ2-1, with 8 positions matching TRBD1. CDR3 length: 14 amino acids. Trimming removed 6 bases from V and 6 bases from J; junction bases left unmatched: 7. Per the germline V gene, CDR1 is LNHDA and CDR2 is SQIVND (reference sequence). The CDR3: CASRTGQGGNEQFF. The CDR3 DNA is TGTGCCAGTAGGACAGGACAGGGAGGCAATGAGCAGTTCTTC.

This rearrangement joins TRBV5-6 to TRBJ2-7, with TRBD2 as a possible D gene (5 bases). V was cut by 2 bases and J by 7 bases, with 19 bases left in between. The CDR3 is made up of 15 amino acids. The germline V gene has CDR1 SGHDT and CDR2 YYEEEE. CDR3 amino acids: CASSFGRTSGGEQYF. CDR3 bases: TGTGCCAGCAGCTTTGGACGGACCAGCGGTGGGGAGCAGTACTTC.

Only a few counts were recorded for this clone. V and J are TRBV27 and TRBJ1-6, with D tentatively TRBD1 (5 bases). V was shortened by 0 bases and J by 8 bases, with 11 bases between the two germline ends. Germline V gene lookup returns CDR1 MNHEY and CDR2 SMNVEV (reference sequence). The CDR3 covers 15 residues. In DNA, the CDR3 is TGTGCCAGCAGTTTATCGAGGCAGGGTTATTCACCCCTCCACTTT. Translation: CASSLSRQGYSPLHF.

The V call is TRBV12-5, the J call TRBJ2-2, with 7 bases fitting TRBD2. The CDR3 has 17 amino acids. The V gene's germline CDR1 is LGHNT and CDR2 FRNRAP. V lost 2 bases, J lost 3 bases, and 9 bases stayed unmatched. The CDR3 region is CASGLKRQGGYTGELFF. The DNA of the CDR3 is TGTGCTAGTGGTTTGAAAAGGCAGGGAGGGTACACCGGGGAGCTGTTTTTT.

The chain recombines TRBV6-1 with TRBJ2-7; D possibly corresponds to TRBD2 (6 bases). V was clipped by 4 bases and J by 2 bases, with 12 bases between them. Germline V gene lookup returns CDR1 MNHNS and CDR2 SASEGT. The CDR3 runs 14 residues. CDR3 DNA sequence: TGTGCCAGCAGTGTGGCTAGCGCTACCTACGAGCAGTACTTC. Its translation: CASSVASATYEQYF.

As to this clone: Other DNA sequences in this specimen translate into the identical CDR3. The V call is TRBV18, the J call TRBJ2-7, with D perhaps given as TRBD1 or TRBD2 (5 bases each). The CDR3 consists of 14 residues. V was cut by 6 bases and J by 4 bases, with 16 bases left in between. Germline V gene lookup returns CDR1 KGHSH and CDR2 LQKENI. The CDR3 DNA follows: TGTGCCAGCTCCCCTGGGACGGGGAAGTACGAGCAGTACTTC. This codes for CASSPGTGKYEQYF.

This chain joins TRBV10-3 and TRBJ1-1; possibly TRBD1 for D (6 bases). This CDR3 is 15 amino acids long. CDR1 ENHRY and CDR2 SYGVKD come from the germline V gene. Between the trimmed V and J ends, which lost 0 bases and 2 bases, there was a span of 10 bases. CDR3 nucleotides: TGTGCCATCAGTGAGTCACAGGGTGTCAACACTGAAGCTTTCTTT. Amino acids: CAISESQGVNTEAFF.

V usage is TRBV7-2 and J usage is TRBJ2-7; D is unclear. CDR1 and CDR2 from the germline V gene are SGHTA and FQGNSA. Trimming took off 5 bases at V and 0 bases at J, with 14 bases between the two ends. The CDR3 runs 15 residues. The CDR3 region has the DNA TGTGCCAGCAGCCGGAGCCCGGACCGCTCCTACGAGCAGTACTTC. Its translation is CASSRSPDRSYEQYF.

The chain recombines TRBV6-1 with TRBJ1-2; TRBD1 matches 8 bases. Germline V gene sequence: CDR1 MNHNS, CDR2 SASEGT. The trim removed 6 bases at V and 6 bases at J, leaving 9 bases unmatched. The CDR3 is 14 residues long. The CDR3 bases are TGTGCCAGCAGGCCCCCAGGGGGCGATCATGGCTACACCTTC. Its protein product is CASRPPGGDHGYTF.

This sequence joins TRBV4-1 and TRBJ2-7; tentative D call: TRBD1 (5 bases). Trimming cost V 6 bases and J 6 bases, with 12 bases left between them. Germline V gene sequence: CDR1 MGHRA, CDR2 YSYEKL. The CDR3 is 12 residues long. The CDR3 coding sequence is TGCGCCAGCAGGGGGCGCTTAGCCGAGCAGTACTTC. It encodes CASRGRLAEQYF.

The CDR3 nucleotides are TGTGCCAGCAGCCCCCCCGAAGGAACGCAGTATTTT. Translation gives CASSPPEGTQYF. J is TRBJ2-3 and V is TRBV6-5; no clear D. The CDR3 length is 12 residues. The germline V and J ends were trimmed by 6 bases and 9 bases, with 13 bases remaining between them. Germline CDR1 is MNHEY and CDR2 is SVGAGI.

This chain uses TRBV5-8 with TRBJ2-5; maybe TRBD1 (6 bases). Germline V gives CDR1 SGHTS, CDR2 YDEGEE. Deletions cut 3 bases from V and 3 bases from J, with 9 bases between. The CDR3 contains 13 residues. The CDR3 DNA follows: TGTGCCAGCAGCTGGGGGCGTAAAGAGACCCAGTACTTC. Protein sequence: CASSWGRKETQYF.